The 28 T cell receptor beta chains below all came from one sample that was sequenced in a study of T cell responses to AZD1222 COVID-19 vaccine. Using immunoSEQ multiplex PCR, the repertoire was profiled, and TCRdb retains in-frame clones only, with some absent. The table shows under 130,000 clones, with 90% occurring only once. The sample was peripheral blood, taken on day 0 of AZD1222 vaccination. These receptors all come from an adult in good health.

V and J are TRBV28 and TRBJ1-1, with D tentatively TRBD1 (5 bases). Germline V lookup: CDR1 MDHEN, CDR2 SYDVKM. The CDR3 runs 15 residues. With 5 bases removed from V and 6 bases from J, the gap between germline ends came to 19 bases. The DNA of the CDR3 is TGTGCCAGCAGTCCCACCAGGGAGGTACGGGCTGAAGCTTTCTTT. This gives the protein CASSPTREVRAEAFF.

The V gene is TRBV25-1, the J gene TRBJ2-7; either TRBD1 or TRBD2 may supply D (5 bases each). Per the germline V gene, CDR1 is MGHDK and CDR2 is SYGVNS. The CDR3 spans 16 residues. Trimming stripped 5 bases from V and 5 bases from J, with 22 bases between. CDR3 coding DNA: TGTGCCAGCAGTCCATTGCTAGGGGTAGCCGGGGACGAGCAGTACTTC. This sequence encodes CASSPLLGVAGDEQYF.

Concerning this clone: Additional DNA sequences in this sample encode the identical CDR3. The chain carries TRBV6-5 and TRBJ1-5; D call uncertain. Deletions cut 0 bases from V and 0 bases from J, with 6 bases between. Germline lookup yields CDR1 MNHEY and CDR2 SVGAGI. The CDR3 length is 15 residues. CDR3 nucleotide sequence: TGTGCCAGCAGTTACTCTCGGAATAGCAATCAGCCCCAGCATTTT. It encodes CASSYSRNSNQPQHF.

The V and J genes are TRBV12-5 and TRBJ1-4; D is unclear. CDR3 length equals 18 residues. The V gene's germline CDR1 is LGHNT and CDR2 FRNRAP. V lost 6 bases to trimming and J lost 0 bases, with 20 bases between them. The CDR3 DNA reads as TGTGCTAGTGGCCCAAGGATCCCCGCGTTCGCAACTAATGAAAAACTGTTTTTT. Residues: CASGPRIPAFATNEKLFF.

This chain links TRBV7-2 with TRBJ2-1, with TRBD2 matching over 8 bases. Germline-derived CDR1 and CDR2 are SGHTA and FQGNSA. The CDR3 covers 15 residues. After removal of 4 bases from V and 9 bases from J, the junction contained 11 bases not matched to a gene. CDR3 protein: CASSSRRGGHPEQFF. CDR3 sequence (DNA): TGTGCCAGCAGCTCTCGTCGGGGGGGCCATCCTGAGCAGTTCTTC. The full variable domain, its missing parts supplied by reference TRBV7-2 and TRBJ2-1, is GAGVSQSPSNKVTEKGKDVELRCDPISGHTALYWYRQSLGQGLEFLIYFQGNSAPDKSGLPSDRFSAERTGGSVSTLTIQRTQQEDSAVYLCASSSRRGGHPEQFFGPGTRLTVL.

The chain joins TRBV4-1 to TRBJ2-3; D not certain. The CDR3 covers 12 residues. Germline assignment: CDR1 MGHRA and CDR2 YSYEKL. The V end was cut by 1 base, the J end by 4 bases, with 3 bases between. The CDR3 nucleotides read TGCGCCAGCAGCCAAGTTGCAGATACGCAGTATTTT. Translating it yields CASSQVADTQYF.

This clone was picked up one time. The gene calls are TRBV18 and TRBJ1-1; no firm D call. V was clipped by 4 bases and J by 5 bases, with 8 bases between them. The CDR3 contains 12 residues. The germline gives CDR1 KGHSH, CDR2 LQKENI. The CDR3 nucleotides read TGTGCCAGCTCACAGGGAGGGACTGAAGCTTTCTTT. Protein sequence: CASSQGGTEAFF.

The chain is built from TRBV24-1 and TRBJ1-1, with D perhaps TRBD1 (5 bases). The CDR3 extends over 15 amino acids. V was cut by 3 bases and J by 3 bases, with 13 bases left in between. CDR1 KGHDR and CDR2 SFDVKD come from the germline V gene. The CDR3 DNA reads TGTGCCACCAGTGATGGTACAGGTCTGGACACTGAAGCTTTCTTT. It translates to CATSDGTGLDTEAFF.

The chain carries TRBV10-2 and TRBJ1-4; D gene ambiguous. Germline CDR1 WSHSY, CDR2 SAAADI. The CDR3 consists of 15 residues. V was trimmed by 3 bases and J by 5 bases, leaving 13 bases between them. DNA of the CDR3: TGCGCCAGCAGTGATGGCGTTACAGCCAATGAAAAACTGTTTTTT. Translated: CASSDGVTANEKLFF.

This chain joins TRBV6-2 or TRBV6-3 and TRBJ2-1; D possibly uses TRBD1 or TRBD2 (5 bases each). V shed 2 bases and J shed 9 bases, with 14 bases lying between them. Looked up from germline, CDR1 is MNHEY and CDR2 is SVGEGT. This CDR3 comprises 14 residues. The CDR3 coding sequence is TGTGCCAGCAGTTACCTGGGGGTTGCGGGTGAGCAGTTCTTC. Its translation: CASSYLGVAGEQFF.

This chain links TRBV6-2 or TRBV6-3 with TRBJ1-5, with 7 bases aligning to TRBD1. Germline V gives CDR1 MNHEY, CDR2 SVGEGT. The CDR3 extends over 14 amino acids. V dropped 6 bases and J dropped 6; count of bases not matched to a gene: 8. CDR3 nucleotides: TGTGCCAGCAGCGAGGGGGCGCTTTTTCAGCCCCAGCATTTT. Translating it yields CASSEGALFQPQHF.

DNA for the CDR3: TGTGCCAGTAGTACCCGGACAGGGGCCGCCTATAATTCACCCCTCCACTTT. Amino acids: CASSTRTGAAYNSPLHF. The rearrangement links TRBV19 to TRBJ1-6; 9 positions match TRBD1. The CDR3 length is 17 residues. J was trimmed by 2 bases and V by 4 bases; bases with no gene match: 6. Germline CDR1 LNHDA, CDR2 SQIVND (reference sequence).

The V gene is TRBV27, the J gene TRBJ1-1, with a tentative D call TRBD1 (6 bases). The CDR3 totals 14 residues. CDR1 and CDR2 (germline): MNHEY, SMNVEV (reference sequence). Trimming took 3 bases from V and 0 from J, leaving 8 bases between them. CDR3 nucleotides: TGTGCCAGCAGTTTCGACAGGATGAACACTGAAGCTTTCTTT. It specifies CASSFDRMNTEAFF.

The rearrangement links TRBV6-5 to TRBJ1-2; D ambiguous. The CDR3 consists of 12 residues. V lost 6 bases to trimming and J lost 4 bases, with 9 bases between them. Per the germline V gene, CDR1 is MNHEY and CDR2 is SVGAGI. The CDR3, as DNA: TGTGCCAGCAGGAAGGAAGTCTATGGCTACACCTTC. Its protein is CASRKEVYGYTF.

V is TRBV6-5 and J is TRBJ1-5; TRBD1 matches at 8 bases. This CDR3 is 13 amino acids long. Losses at the gene ends were 10 bases for V and 7 bases for J; bases not matched to a gene: 9. CDR1 is MNHEY, CDR2 SVGAGI, per germline. This CDR3 reads CATRIQGDQPQHF. The CDR3 nucleotides read TGTGCCACCCGAATACAGGGGGACCAGCCCCAGCATTTT.

The rearrangement uses TRBV27 and TRBJ2-5; weak D call: TRBD1 (8 bases). Germline CDR1 MNHEY, CDR2 SMNVEV (reference sequence). V lost 5 bases and J 5 bases, leaving 12 bases between the germline ends. The CDR3 totals 13 residues. CDR3 sequence reads: CASSDRGGETQYF. The CDR3 nucleotides read TGTGCCAGCAGTGACAGGGGAGGGGAGACCCAGTACTTC.

This clone was detected only once. The V and J genes are TRBV6-6 and TRBJ2-7, with D possibly being TRBD1 (5 bases). The germline CDR1 and CDR2 sequences are MNHNY and SVGAGI (reference sequence). Trimming left V 8 bases short and J 7 bases short, with 18 bases between. The length of the CDR3 is 13 residues. In nucleotides, the CDR3 is TGTGCCAGCGGATCCTCAGGGTTGGGAGAGCAGTACTTC. Protein product: CASGSSGLGEQYF.

This chain joins TRBV9 and TRBJ1-2; D unresolved. Germline CDR1 is SGDLS and CDR2 is YYNGEE. V lost 0 bases and J 4 bases, leaving 10 bases between the germline ends. The CDR3 loop spans 14 amino acids. The CDR3 nucleotides are TGTGCCAGCAGCGTAGGTAAGGCTGGCTATGGCTACACCTTC. Translated, it gives CASSVGKAGYGYTF.

The V and J genes are TRBV9 and TRBJ2-3; no definite D call. This CDR3 has 15 amino acids. The germline V gene encodes CDR1 SGDLS and CDR2 YYNGEE. Trimming shortened V by 0 bases and J by 4 bases, and 12 bases separated the two germline ends. CDR3 coding DNA: TGTGCCAGCAGCGTAGTCGGTGGGGTGGCAGATACGCAGTATTTT. It is translated as CASSVVGGVADTQYF.

The chain is built from TRBV11-2 and TRBJ2-1; 9 nucleotides match TRBD2. Trimming took 5 bases from V and 3 from J; bases not matched to a gene: 8. This CDR3 contains 16 residues. The germline V gene has CDR1 SGHAT and CDR2 FQNNGV. The DNA of the CDR3 is TGTGCCAGCAGCCCTCTCCGAGCGGGGGGCTACAATGAGCAGTTCTTC. This encodes CASSPLRAGGYNEQFF. Based on the CDR3 plus reference TRBV11-2 and TRBJ2-1, the full variable domain is EAGVAQSPRYKIIEKRQSVAFWCNPISGHATLYWYQQILGQGPKLLIQFQNNGVVDDSQLPKDRFSAERLKGVDSTLKIQPAKLEDSAVYLCASSPLRAGGYNEQFFGPGTRLTVL.

The rearrangement links TRBV7-8 to TRBJ2-5, with a tentative D call TRBD1 (6 bases). CDR1 is SGHVS and CDR2 is FQNEAQ in the germline V gene. With 6 bases removed from V and 7 bases from J, the gap between germline ends came to 18 bases. The CDR3 has 14 residues. The CDR3 DNA sequence: TGTGCCAGCAGGCGCGCAGGGGTGGCGGGGACCCAGTACTTC. Protein sequence: CASRRAGVAGTQYF.

V and J are TRBV24-1 and TRBJ2-1; 12 positions match TRBD2. This CDR3 has 16 residues. CDR1 is KGHDR and CDR2 is SFDVKD in the germline V gene. J was trimmed by 8 bases and V by 2 bases; bases with no gene match: 6. CDR3 sequence reads: CATSDSTSGGRDEQFF. CDR3 sequence (DNA): TGTGCCACCAGTGATTCGACTAGCGGGGGTCGGGATGAGCAGTTCTTC.

The chain employs TRBV9 and TRBJ2-3; D is perhaps TRBD2 (6 bases). This CDR3 is 16 amino acids long. The V end was cut by 2 bases, the J end by 0 bases, with 13 bases between. The germline gives CDR1 SGDLS, CDR2 YYNGEE. The DNA for the CDR3 is TGTGCCAGCAGCGTGGGACTTAGCTCTAGCACAGATACGCAGTATTTT. Protein product: CASSVGLSSSTDTQYF.

The chain combines TRBV30 with TRBJ1-5; D is unclear. V gave up 0 bases and J gave up 3 bases, with 6 bases separating them. The CDR3 sequence is 13 residues long. From germline, CDR1 is GTSNPN and CDR2 SVGIG (reference sequence). The CDR3 spells CAWSVNYNQPQHF. The CDR3 coding sequence is TGTGCCTGGAGTGTAAATTACAATCAGCCCCAGCATTTT.

This chain uses TRBV7-2 with TRBJ2-7; D remains unclear. CDR1 and CDR2 from the germline V gene are SGHTA and FQGNSA. The CDR3 contains 12 residues. Between the trimmed V and J ends, which lost 7 bases and 0 bases, there was a span of 7 bases. DNA for the CDR3: TGTGCCAGCACCGATAGCTCCTACGAGCAGTACTTC. Translated: CASTDSSYEQYF. Filled out from reference TRBV7-2 and TRBJ2-7, the complete variable domain reads GAGVSQSPSNKVTEKGKDVELRCDPISGHTALYWYRQSLGQGLEFLIYFQGNSAPDKSGLPSDRFSAERTGGSVSTLTIQRTQQEDSAVYLCASTDSSYEQYFGPGTRLTVT.

The rearrangement links TRBV5-3 to TRBJ2-7, with TRBD2 as a possible D gene (6 bases). TRBV5-3 is sorted into the ORF group, with uncertain function. Trimming pared 4 bases from V and 2 bases from J, leaving 19 bases between. The CDR3 covers 16 residues. CDR3: CARSPRESRPPYEQYF. The CDR3 DNA follows: TGTGCCAGAAGCCCTCGGGAGTCTCGACCTCCCTACGAGCAGTACTTC.

The rearrangement uses TRBV18 and TRBJ2-3; D is possibly TRBD2 (7 bases). The germline V gene has CDR1 KGHSH and CDR2 LQKENI. The ends were cut back, 5 bases at V and 2 bases at J, with 17 bases in the middle. The length of the CDR3 is 16 residues. CDR3 in amino acids: CASSVVAGANTDTQYF. The CDR3 DNA reads as TGTGCCAGCTCAGTCGTTGCGGGGGCGAACACAGATACGCAGTATTTT.

The chain carries TRBV19 and TRBJ2-7, with TRBD1 identical over 8 bases. CDR3 length: 13 residues. With V trimmed by 10 bases and J by 5 bases, 10 bases remained unmatched. Germline V gene sequence: CDR1 LNHDA, CDR2 SQIVND (reference sequence). CDR3 amino acids: CATRGTGTHEQYF. Here the CDR3 DNA reads TGTGCCACCAGAGGGACAGGTACCCACGAGCAGTACTTC. Combining the CDR3 with reference TRBV19 and TRBJ2-7 gives the whole variable domain DGGITQSPKYLFRKEGQNVTLSCEQNLNHDAMYWYRQDPGQGLRLIYYSQIVNDFQKGDIAEGYSVSREKKESFPLTVTSAQKNPTAFYLCATRGTGTHEQYFGPGTRLTVT.